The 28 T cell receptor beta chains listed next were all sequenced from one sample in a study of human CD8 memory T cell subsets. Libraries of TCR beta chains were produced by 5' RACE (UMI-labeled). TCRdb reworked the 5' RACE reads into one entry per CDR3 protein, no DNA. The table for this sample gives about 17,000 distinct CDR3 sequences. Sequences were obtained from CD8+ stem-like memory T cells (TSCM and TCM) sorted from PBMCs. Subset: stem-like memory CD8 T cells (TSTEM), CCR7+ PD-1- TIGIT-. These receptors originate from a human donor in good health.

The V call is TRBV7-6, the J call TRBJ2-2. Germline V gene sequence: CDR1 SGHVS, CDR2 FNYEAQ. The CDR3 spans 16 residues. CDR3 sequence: CASSLEAYVNTGELFF.

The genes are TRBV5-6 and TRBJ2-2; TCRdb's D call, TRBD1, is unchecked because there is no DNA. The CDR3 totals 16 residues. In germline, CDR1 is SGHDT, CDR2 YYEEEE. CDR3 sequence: CASSPEGQGSTGELFF.

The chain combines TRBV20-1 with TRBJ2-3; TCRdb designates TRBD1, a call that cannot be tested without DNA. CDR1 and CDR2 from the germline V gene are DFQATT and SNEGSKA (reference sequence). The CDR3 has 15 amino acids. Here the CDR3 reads CSGLGGYPYTDTQYF.

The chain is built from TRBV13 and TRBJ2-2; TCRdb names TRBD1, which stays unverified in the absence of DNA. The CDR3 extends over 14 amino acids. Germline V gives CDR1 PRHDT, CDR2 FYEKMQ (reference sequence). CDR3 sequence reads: CASSRRERAGELFF.

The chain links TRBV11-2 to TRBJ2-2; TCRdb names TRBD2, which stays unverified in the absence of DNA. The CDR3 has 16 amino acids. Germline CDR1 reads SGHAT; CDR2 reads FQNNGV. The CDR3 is CASSDTLGGGTGELFF.

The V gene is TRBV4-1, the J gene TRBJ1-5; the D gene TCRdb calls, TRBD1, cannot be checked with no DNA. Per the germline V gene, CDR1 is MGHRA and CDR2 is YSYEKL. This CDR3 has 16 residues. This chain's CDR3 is CASSQEFPGGNPAQHF.

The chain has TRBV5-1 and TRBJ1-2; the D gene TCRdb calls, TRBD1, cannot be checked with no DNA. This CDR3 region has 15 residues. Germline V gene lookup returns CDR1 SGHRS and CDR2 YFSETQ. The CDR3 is CASSLVGQESYGYTF.

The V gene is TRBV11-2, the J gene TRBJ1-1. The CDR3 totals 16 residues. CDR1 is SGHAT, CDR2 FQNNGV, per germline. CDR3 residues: CASSLDRAGWNTEAFF.

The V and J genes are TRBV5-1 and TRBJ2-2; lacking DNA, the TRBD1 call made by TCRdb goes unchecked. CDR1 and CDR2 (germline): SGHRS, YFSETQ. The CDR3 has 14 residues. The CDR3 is CASSSSGGVGELFF.

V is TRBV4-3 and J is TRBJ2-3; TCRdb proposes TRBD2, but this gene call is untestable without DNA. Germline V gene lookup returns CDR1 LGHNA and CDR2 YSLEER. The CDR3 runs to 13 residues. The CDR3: CASSPGEGDTQYF.

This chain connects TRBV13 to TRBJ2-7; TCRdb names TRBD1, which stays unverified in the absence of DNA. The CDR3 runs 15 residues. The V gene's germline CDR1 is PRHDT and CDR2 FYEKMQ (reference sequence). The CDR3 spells CASSLVGQSTNEQYF.

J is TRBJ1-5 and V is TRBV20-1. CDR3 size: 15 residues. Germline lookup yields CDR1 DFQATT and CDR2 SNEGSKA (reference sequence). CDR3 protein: CSATLGEASNQPQHF.

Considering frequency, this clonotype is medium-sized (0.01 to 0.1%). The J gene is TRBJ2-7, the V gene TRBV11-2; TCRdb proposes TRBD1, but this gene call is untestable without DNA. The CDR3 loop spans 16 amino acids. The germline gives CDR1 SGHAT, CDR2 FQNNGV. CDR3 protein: CASSLVGAVIIYEQYF.

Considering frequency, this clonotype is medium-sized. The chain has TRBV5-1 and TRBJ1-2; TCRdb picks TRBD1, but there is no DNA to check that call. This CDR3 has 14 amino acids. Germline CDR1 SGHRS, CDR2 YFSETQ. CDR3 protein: CASSSGQGHYGYTF.

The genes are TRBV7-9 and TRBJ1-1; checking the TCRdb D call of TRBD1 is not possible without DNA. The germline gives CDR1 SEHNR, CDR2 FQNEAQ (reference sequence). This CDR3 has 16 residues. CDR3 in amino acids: CASSINRDRVDTEAFF.

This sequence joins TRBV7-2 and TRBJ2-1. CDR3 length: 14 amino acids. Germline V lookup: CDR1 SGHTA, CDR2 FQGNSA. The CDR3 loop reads CASSLSGSYNEQFF.

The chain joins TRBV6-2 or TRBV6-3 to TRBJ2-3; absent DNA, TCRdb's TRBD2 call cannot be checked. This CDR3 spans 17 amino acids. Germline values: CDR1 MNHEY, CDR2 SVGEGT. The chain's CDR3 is CASSYALAGDGTDTQYF.

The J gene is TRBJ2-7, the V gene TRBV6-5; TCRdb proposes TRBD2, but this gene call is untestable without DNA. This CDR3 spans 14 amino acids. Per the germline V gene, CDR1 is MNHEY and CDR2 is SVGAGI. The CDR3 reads CASSYGLADYEQYF.

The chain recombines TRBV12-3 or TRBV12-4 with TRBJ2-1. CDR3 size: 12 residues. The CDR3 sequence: CASTKGVDEQFF.

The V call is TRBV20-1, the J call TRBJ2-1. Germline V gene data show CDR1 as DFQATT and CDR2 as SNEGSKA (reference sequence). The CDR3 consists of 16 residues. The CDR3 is CSARDAASRSYNEQFF.

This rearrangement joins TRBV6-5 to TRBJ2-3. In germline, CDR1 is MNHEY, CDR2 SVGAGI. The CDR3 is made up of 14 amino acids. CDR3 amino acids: CASPHGPGTDTQYF.

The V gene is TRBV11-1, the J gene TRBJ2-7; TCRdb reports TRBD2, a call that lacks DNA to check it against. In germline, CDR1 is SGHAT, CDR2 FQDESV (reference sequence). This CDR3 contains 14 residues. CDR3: CASTRLAGPYEQYF. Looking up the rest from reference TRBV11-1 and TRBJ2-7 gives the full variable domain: EAEVAQSPRYKITEKSQAVAFWCDPISGHATLYWYRQILGQGPELLVQFQDESVVDDSQLPKDRFSAERLKGVDSTLKIQPAELGDSAMYLCASTRLAGPYEQYFGPGTRLTVT.

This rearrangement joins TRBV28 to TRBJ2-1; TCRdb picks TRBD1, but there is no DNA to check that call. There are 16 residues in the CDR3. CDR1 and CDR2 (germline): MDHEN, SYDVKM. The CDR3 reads CASRMVGTSSYNEQFF.

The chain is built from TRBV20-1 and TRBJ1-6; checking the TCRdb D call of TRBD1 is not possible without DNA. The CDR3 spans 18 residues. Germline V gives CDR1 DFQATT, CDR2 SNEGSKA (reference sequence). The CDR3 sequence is CSARDESGRGYYNSPLHF.

Here the CDR3 reads CASSFVAEVYNEQFF. The chain has TRBV28 and TRBJ2-1. CDR1 is MDHEN and CDR2 is SYDVKM in the germline V gene. The CDR3 loop spans 15 amino acids.

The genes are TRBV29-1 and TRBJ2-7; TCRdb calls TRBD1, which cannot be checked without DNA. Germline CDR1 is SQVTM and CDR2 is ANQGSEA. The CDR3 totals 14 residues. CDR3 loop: CSVEGGRLSYEQYF.

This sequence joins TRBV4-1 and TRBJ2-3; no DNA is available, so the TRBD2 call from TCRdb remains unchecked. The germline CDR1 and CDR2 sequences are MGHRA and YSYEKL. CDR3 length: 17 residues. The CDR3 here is CASSQADSGGTTDTQYF.

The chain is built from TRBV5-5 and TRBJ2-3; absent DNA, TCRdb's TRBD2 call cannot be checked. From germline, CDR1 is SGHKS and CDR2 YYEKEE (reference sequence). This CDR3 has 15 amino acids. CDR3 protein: CASSLQPGRRDTQYF.